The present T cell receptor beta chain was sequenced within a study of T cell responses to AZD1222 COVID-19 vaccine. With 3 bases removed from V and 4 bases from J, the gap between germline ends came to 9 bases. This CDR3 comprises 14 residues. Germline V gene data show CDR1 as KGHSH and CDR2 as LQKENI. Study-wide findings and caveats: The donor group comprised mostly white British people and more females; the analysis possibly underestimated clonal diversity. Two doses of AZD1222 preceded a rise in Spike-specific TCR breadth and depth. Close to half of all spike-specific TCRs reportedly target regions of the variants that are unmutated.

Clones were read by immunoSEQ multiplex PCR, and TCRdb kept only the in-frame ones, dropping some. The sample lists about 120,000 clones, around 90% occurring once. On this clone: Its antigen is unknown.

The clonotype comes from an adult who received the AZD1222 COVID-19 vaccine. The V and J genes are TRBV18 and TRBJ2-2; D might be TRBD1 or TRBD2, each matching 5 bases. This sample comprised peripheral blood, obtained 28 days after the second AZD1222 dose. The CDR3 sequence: CASSPGTRTGELFF. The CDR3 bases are TGTGCCAGCTCACCCGGGACGCGCACCGGGGAGCTGTTTTTT.